The next 20 T cell receptor beta chains were all read from a single sample in a study of T-cell reconstitution after alpha-beta-depleted transplantation in children (dated by TCRdb to the mid-2010s). The library was generated by PCR. The instrument given in TCRdb is Illumina HiSeq 2500. TCR library preparation used molecular barcoding, with unique molecular identifiers applied to normalize quantification of the TCRbeta repertoire. Clones were called with MiXCR by TCRdb after fastp trimmed the public reads at Q25, and only in-frame beta chains were retained. Rows merge per CDR3 protein into single entries with the most common DNA and genes. The sample data list fewer than 400,000 distinct CDR3 sequences, and roughly 25% of these were observed just once. Together, the top ten hold over 9.5% of the sample. In light of the paper, this sample's treatment or condition label describes: allogeneic hematopoietic cell transplantation with graft depleted of TCRalphabeta T cells and CD19 B cells.

The specimen comprised PBMCs, mostly from graft donor cells, sampled 180 days after TCRalphabeta/CD19-depleted stem cell transplant. The receptors derive from a male patient younger than 18 who had a stem cell transplant for acute lymphoblastic leukemia, so the T cells may come from the graft donor.

The chain recombines TRBV27 with TRBJ2-1; D perhaps matches TRBD1 (6 bases). CDR3 length: 14 amino acids. Trimming stripped 4 bases from V and 9 bases from J, with 16 bases between. Germline values: CDR1 MNHEY, CDR2 SMNVEV (reference sequence). CDR3 bases: TGTGCCAGCAGTTGGGCCGGGACATCGGGTGAGCAGTTCTTC. Amino acid sequence: CASSWAGTSGEQFF.

The chain is built from TRBV5-1 and TRBJ2-1; 14 positions agree with TRBD2. Germline lookup yields CDR1 SGHRS and CDR2 YFSETQ. The CDR3 runs 17 residues. After removal of 4 bases from V and 2 bases from J, the junction contained 5 bases not matched to a gene. CDR3 loop: CASSTGLAGVAYNEQFF. The CDR3 DNA is TGCGCCAGCAGCACGGGACTAGCGGGAGTCGCCTACAATGAGCAGTTCTTC.

Of note for this clonotype: This clone may be a read error of a much larger clone one base away. The chain has TRBV4-1 and TRBJ2-3; 8 bases line up with TRBD2. The germline CDR1 and CDR2 sequences are MGHRA and YSYEKL. V gave up 4 bases and J gave up 5 bases; unmatched junction bases: 14. The CDR3 contains 17 residues. CDR3 sequence (DNA): TGCGCCAGCAGCCCCTCTAGCGGGTTCAGTCAGGGAGATACGCAGTATTTT. Amino acid sequence: CASSPSSGFSQGDTQYF.

This clonotype has just a few counts. This chain links TRBV5-5 with TRBJ1-2, with no clear D. This CDR3 is 13 amino acids long. V was cut by 0 bases and J by 11 bases, with 14 bases left in between. Germline loops: CDR1 SGHKS, CDR2 YYEKEE (reference sequence). CDR3 DNA sequence: TGTGCCAGCAGCTTGGCTTTCTTAAGGCGGTACACCTTC. This gives the protein CASSLAFLRRYTF.

This clonotype has ten or more counts. The chain links TRBV10-3 to TRBJ2-7; 10 positions agree with TRBD2. Germline V gene data show CDR1 as ENHRY and CDR2 as SYGVKD. The J segment lost 1 base and the V segment lost 6 bases, leaving 0 bases of the junction unmatched. The CDR3 contains 13 residues. CDR3: CAIRLAGSYEQYF. As DNA, the CDR3 is TGTGCCATCAGACTAGCGGGGTCCTACGAGCAGTACTTC.

This clonotype occurred many times. The genes are TRBV4-1 and TRBJ2-1; 9 bases line up with TRBD2. J gave up 2 bases and V 3 bases, and 11 bases lay outside the gene matches. The CDR3 is 18 amino acids. Germline V lookup: CDR1 MGHRA, CDR2 YSYEKL. DNA of the CDR3: TGCGCCAGCAGCCACCAGGCCCGGACTAGCGATGCCTACAATGAGCAGTTCTTC. As protein: CASSHQARTSDAYNEQFF.

The gene calls are TRBV4-1 and TRBJ2-7; 7 bases align to TRBD1. The V gene end was trimmed by 4 bases and the J gene end by 0 bases; junction bases not matched to a gene: 6. Looked up from germline, CDR1 is MGHRA and CDR2 is YSYEKL. The CDR3 loop spans 15 amino acids. CDR3 protein: CASSLQGRSSYEQYF. CDR3 DNA sequence: TGCGCCAGCAGCCTACAGGGGCGGAGCTCCTACGAGCAGTACTTC.

The chain joins TRBV11-2 to TRBJ2-4, with 9 bases that match TRBD2. There are 17 residues in the CDR3. In germline, CDR1 is SGHAT, CDR2 FQNNGV. V gave up 3 bases and J gave up 1 base; unmatched junction bases: 7. CDR3 nucleotides: TGTGCCAGCAGCTTTGTTAGCGGGAGAGGGGCCAAAAACATTCAGTACTTC. It specifies CASSFVSGRGAKNIQYF.

The genes are TRBV29-1 and TRBJ2-2, with 9 bases lining up with TRBD2. Germline trimming cut 6 bases from V and 7 bases from J; bases unmatched to any gene: 12. Germline loops: CDR1 SQVTM, CDR2 ANQGSEA. CDR3 length: 15 amino acids. Here the CDR3 reads CSVVGTSYFGGELFF. CDR3 sequence (DNA): TGCAGCGTCGTCGGGACTAGCTATTTCGGCGGGGAGCTGTTTTTT.

This chain links TRBV5-1 with TRBJ2-2, with 13 bases identical to TRBD2. Germline values: CDR1 SGHRS, CDR2 YFSETQ. The CDR3 spans 18 residues. The ends lost 4 bases at V and 5 bases at J; junction bases unmatched: 11. Here the CDR3 reads CASSRYGTSGIPTGELFF. Here the CDR3 DNA reads TGCGCCAGCAGCCGCTACGGGACTAGCGGGATCCCGACCGGGGAGCTGTTTTTT.

This clonotype was seen many times. The chain couples TRBV11-2 to TRBJ2-7; D is undetermined. V was pared by 2 bases and J by 0 bases, with 11 bases between. This CDR3 spans 15 amino acids. The germline V gene encodes CDR1 SGHAT and CDR2 FQNNGV. Written as DNA, the CDR3 is TGTGCCAGCAGCTTAAGTCGGGTCAACTCCTACGAGCAGTACTTC. It is translated as CASSLSRVNSYEQYF.

The CDR3 region has the DNA TGCGCCAGCAGCTTAGGGACTAGCCCCCTTCTAGCCAAAAACATTCAGTACTTC. It specifies CASSLGTSPLLAKNIQYF. V gene TRBV5-1 combines with J gene TRBJ2-4; 9 bases agree with TRBD2. The CDR3 has 18 residues. Unmatched junction bases numbered 9, after V lost 2 bases and J lost 0 bases. Per germline, CDR1 SGHRS and CDR2 YFSETQ.

The V call is TRBV30, the J call TRBJ2-4; D ambiguous. Germline values: CDR1 GTSNPN, CDR2 SVGIG (reference sequence). The length of the CDR3 is 15 residues. Trimming cost V 3 bases and J 0 bases, with 12 bases left between them. Here the CDR3 reads CAWRRVGRAKNIQYF. The CDR3 region has the DNA TGTGCCTGGAGAAGAGTAGGGCGAGCCAAAAACATTCAGTACTTC.

The rearrangement uses TRBV7-9 and TRBJ2-7; no definite D call. Germline V gives CDR1 SEHNR, CDR2 FQNEAQ (reference sequence). V was trimmed by 2 bases and J by 0 bases, leaving 17 bases between them. The CDR3 loop spans 17 amino acids. Here the CDR3 reads CASSLLDIGAASYEQYF. The DNA for the CDR3 is TGTGCCAGCAGCTTACTAGACATTGGAGCTGCCTCCTACGAGCAGTACTTC.

A few counts support this clonotype. The chain's CDR3 is CASSPGLAGGTAGELFF. DNA for the CDR3: TGTGCCAGCAGCCCGGGACTAGCGGGAGGGACGGCCGGGGAGCTGTTTTTT. The chain uses TRBV5-5 and TRBJ2-2, with 16 bases identical to TRBD2. Germline trimming cut 4 bases from V and 6 bases from J; bases unmatched to any gene: 6. The CDR3 totals 17 residues. Germline CDR1 and CDR2: SGHKS and YYEKEE (reference sequence).

This clonotype was counted between two and nine times. The chain combines TRBV20-1 with TRBJ2-7; TRBD2 matches at 10 bases. The CDR3 runs 14 residues. Germline CDR1 is DFQATT and CDR2 is SNEGSKA (reference sequence). The V gene end was trimmed by 0 bases and the J gene end by 3 bases; junction bases not matched to a gene: 2. CDR3 sequence: CSARELAGDYEQYF. The CDR3 DNA reads as TGCAGTGCTAGAGAGCTAGCGGGGGACTACGAGCAGTACTTC.

This clonotype appeared a single time. A much larger clone lies one base from this, so it may be a read error. The gene calls are TRBV5-1 and TRBJ2-7, with D uncertain. The CDR3 totals 13 residues. The germline gives CDR1 SGHRS, CDR2 YFSETQ. The CDR3 DNA reads TGCGCCAGCAGCTTGGGGCAGAACTACGAGCTGTACTTC. Amino acid sequence: CASSLGQNYELYF.

Comment on this clonotype: This likely comes from a read error, as the CDR3 has no conserved phenylalanine or tryptophan at its end. No DNA is shown, since the ends of the CDR3 on it are uncertain; the CDR3 is the one TCRdb lists. CDR3 region: CASSLESLAGGIV. The chain employs TRBV7-9 and TRBJ2-1; the D call TRBD2 from the table was never checked on the DNA. The CDR3 extends over 13 residues, inclusive of both ends. CDR1 is SEHNR, CDR2 FQNEAQ, per germline (reference sequence).

As regards this clonotype: Because it lacks the conserved phenylalanine or tryptophan at the end, this CDR3 is likely a read error. The rearrangement uses TRBV27 and TRBJ2-1; TRBD2 is a possible D gene (6 bases). Trimming removed 2 bases at V and 8 bases at J, with 16 bases between. This CDR3 contains 15 residues. CDR1 and CDR2 from the germline V gene are MNHEY and SMNVEV (reference sequence). The CDR3 sequence is CASSLVGGVRDEQFL. CDR3 DNA sequence: TGTGCCAGCAGTTTAGTGGGGGGAGTGAGGGATGAGCAGTTCTTG.

The genes are TRBV7-2 and TRBJ2-3; no clear D. The CDR3 is made up of 14 amino acids. Looked up from germline, CDR1 is SGHTA and CDR2 is FQGNSA. V lost 5 bases and J 4 bases, leaving 13 bases between the germline ends. The CDR3 nucleotides read TGTGCCAGCAGCCAACTACCAATCGCAGATACGCAGTATTTT. Protein: CASSQLPIADTQYF.